A selection of T cell receptor beta chains follows, all from one sample in a study of T-cell memory formation after mild COVID-19. Using its own MiXCR run on the 5' RACE reads, TCRdb lists one record per CDR3 protein. Counted here are hundreds of thousands of distinct CDR3 sequences, more than 20% occurring once; the ten biggest clones make up roughly 13%. Sequenced input: PBMCs or a T cell subset sorted from them (not recorded which). The receptors were gathered from an adult woman who had mild COVID-19 (a few samples of this study predate the infection). Cell type and time point are not known. Both conserved end residues are part of each CDR3. D genes are given only for firm matches. Not all rows give a size; the values are once, few, many and, for expanded clones, a class.

abundance | j_gene | v_gene | d_gene | CDR3aa | CDR3nt
few | TRBJ2-5 | TRBV7-2 | - | CASSLGTAETQYF | TGTGCCAGCAGCTTAGGAACCGCAGAGACCCAGTACTTC
few | TRBJ2-7 | TRBV24-1 | - | CATSDAGQYEQYF | TGTGCCACCAGTGATGCAGGCCAGTACGAGCAGTACTTC
few | TRBJ1-5 | TRBV24-1 | - | CATSDARGGNQPQHF | TGTGCCACCAGTGATGCCCGGGGGGGTAATCAGCCCCAGCATTTT
- | TRBJ2-7 | TRBV10-3 | TRBD1 | CAIRSGTGSSYEQYF | TGTGCCATCAGGTCCGGGACAGGGAGCTCCTACGAGCAGTACTTC
- | TRBJ1-2 | TRBV24-1 | TRBD1 | CATSDKGAQNYGYTF | TGTGCCACAAGCGACAAGGGGGCGCAGAACTATGGCTACACCTTC
- | TRBJ2-6 | TRBV20-1 | - | CSARPPRNSGANVLTF | TGCAGTGCTAGGCCCCCCAGGAACTCTGGGGCCAACGTCCTGACTTTC
- | TRBJ2-2 | TRBV20-1 | TRBD2 | CSAMTSGSGTGELFF | TGCAGTGCTATGACTAGCGGGAGTGGTACCGGGGAGCTGTTTTTT
- | TRBJ2-7 | TRBV5-1 | TRBD1 | CASSLDFGTGAYEQYF | TGCGCCAGCAGCTTGGATTTTGGGACAGGAGCCTACGAGCAGTACTTC
- | TRBJ2-2 | TRBV3-1 | - | CASSQVAAFTGELFF | TGTGCCAGCAGCCAAGTTGCGGCTTTCACCGGGGAGCTGTTTTTT
- | TRBJ2-1 | TRBV7-9 | TRBD2 | CASSQGRGGFINEQFF | TGTGCCAGCAGCCAAGGGCGGGGGGGCTTTATCAATGAGCAGTTCTTC
few | TRBJ2-5 | TRBV11-2 | - | CASSLLGGAPETQYF | TGTGCCAGCAGCTTATTAGGGGGGGCCCCAGAGACCCAGTACTTC
few | TRBJ2-7 | TRBV27 | - | CASSLGLIYEQYF | TGTGCCAGCAGTTTAGGGCTGATCTACGAGCAGTACTTC
- | TRBJ2-7 | TRBV6-5 | TRBD2 | CASSYTGGSHEQYF | TGTGCCAGCAGTTACACGGGAGGGTCCCACGAGCAGTACTTC
many | TRBJ2-3 | TRBV7-2 | - | CASSLGLTDTQYF | TGTGCCAGCAGCTTAGGACTTACAGATACGCAGTATTTT
once | TRBJ2-1 | TRBV7-9 | - | CASSNPQSPDEQFF | TGTGCCAGCAGCAATCCACAGAGTCCAGATGAGCAGTTCTTC
few | TRBJ2-1 | TRBV12-3/TRBV12-4 | TRBD2 | CASSLLTVRATSQGNEQFF | TGTGCCAGCAGTTTACTTACAGTGCGGGCGACTAGCCAGGGCAATGAGCAGTTCTTC
few | TRBJ1-4 | TRBV27 | TRBD1 | CASRKADRDVGKLFF | TGTGCCAGCAGAAAAGCGGACAGGGACGTTGGAAAACTGTTTTTT
few | TRBJ2-1 | TRBV19 | TRBD2 | CASSITWTRGNEQFF | TGTGCCAGTAGTATAACCTGGACTAGAGGCAATGAGCAGTTCTTC
few | TRBJ2-1 | TRBV6-2/TRBV6-3 | - | CASSLDERGEQFF | TGTGCCAGCAGTCTAGATGAGCGCGGTGAGCAGTTCTTC
- | TRBJ1-2 | TRBV23-1 | TRBD1 | CASSQCKGTGEGYTF | TGCGCCAGCAGTCAATGTAAGGGGACAGGGGAAGGCTACACCTTC
few | TRBJ1-5 | TRBV27 | - | CASSLNGNQPQHF | TGTGCCAGCAGTTTAAACGGCAATCAGCCCCAGCATTTT
few | TRBJ1-2 | TRBV29-1 | - | CSVEWGARYGYTF | TGCAGCGTTGAATGGGGGGCGCGCTATGGCTACACCTTC
- | TRBJ1-1 | TRBV5-1 | - | CASSPWTLHTEAFF | TGCGCCAGCAGCCCGTGGACACTCCACACTGAAGCTTTCTTT
few | TRBJ1-2 | TRBV7-2 | - | CASSLSSAYGYTF | TGTGCCAGCAGCTTATCGTCGGCCTATGGCTACACCTTC
- | TRBJ2-7 | TRBV9 | - | CASGDTYEQYF | TGTGCCAGCGGGGACACCTACGAGCAGTACTTC